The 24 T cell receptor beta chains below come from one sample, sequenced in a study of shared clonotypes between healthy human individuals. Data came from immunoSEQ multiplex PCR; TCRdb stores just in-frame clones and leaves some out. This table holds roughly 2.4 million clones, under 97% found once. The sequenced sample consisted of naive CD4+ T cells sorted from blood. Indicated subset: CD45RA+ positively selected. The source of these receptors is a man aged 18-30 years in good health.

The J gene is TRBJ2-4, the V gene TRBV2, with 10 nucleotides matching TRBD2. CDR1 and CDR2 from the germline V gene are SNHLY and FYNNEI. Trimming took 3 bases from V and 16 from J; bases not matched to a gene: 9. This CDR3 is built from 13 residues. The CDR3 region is CASSEVRTSGDYF. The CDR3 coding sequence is TGTGCCAGCAGTGAGGTTCGGACTAGCGGTGATTACTTC. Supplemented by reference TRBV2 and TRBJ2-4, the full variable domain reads EPEVTQTPSHQVTQMGQEVILRCVPISNHLYFYWYRQILGQKVEFLVSFYNNEISEKSEIFDDQFSVERPDGSNFTLKIRSTKLEDSAMYFCASSEVRTSGDYFGAGTRLSVL.

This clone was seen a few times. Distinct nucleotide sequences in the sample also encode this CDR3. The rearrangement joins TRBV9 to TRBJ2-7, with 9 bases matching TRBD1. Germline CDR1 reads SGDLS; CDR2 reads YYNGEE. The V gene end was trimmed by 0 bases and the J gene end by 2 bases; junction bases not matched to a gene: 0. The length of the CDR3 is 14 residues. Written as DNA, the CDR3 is TGTGCCAGCAGCGTAGGACAGGGGGCCTACGAGCAGTACTTC. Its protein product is CASSVGQGAYEQYF.

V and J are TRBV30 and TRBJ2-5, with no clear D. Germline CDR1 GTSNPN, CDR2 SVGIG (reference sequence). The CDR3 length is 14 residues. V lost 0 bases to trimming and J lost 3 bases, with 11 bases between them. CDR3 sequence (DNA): TGTGCCTGGAGTGTACCGGCTAGAGAAGAGACCCAGTACTTC. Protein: CAWSVPAREETQYF.

CDR3 loop: CASSWGGSYNEQFF. Here the CDR3 DNA reads TGTGCCAGCAGTTGGGGGGGCTCCTACAATGAGCAGTTCTTC. The V and J genes are TRBV27 and TRBJ2-1; 7 nucleotides match TRBD2. The CDR3 contains 14 residues. Germline V gives CDR1 MNHEY, CDR2 SMNVEV (reference sequence). Losses at the gene ends were 4 bases for V and 0 bases for J; bases not matched to a gene: 0.

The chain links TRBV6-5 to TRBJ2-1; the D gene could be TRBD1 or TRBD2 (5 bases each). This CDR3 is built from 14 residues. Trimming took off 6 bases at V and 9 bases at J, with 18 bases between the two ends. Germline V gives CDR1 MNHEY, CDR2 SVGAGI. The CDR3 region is CASSPGAELVEQFF. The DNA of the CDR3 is TGTGCCAGCAGCCCCGGGGCAGAGTTAGTTGAGCAGTTCTTC.

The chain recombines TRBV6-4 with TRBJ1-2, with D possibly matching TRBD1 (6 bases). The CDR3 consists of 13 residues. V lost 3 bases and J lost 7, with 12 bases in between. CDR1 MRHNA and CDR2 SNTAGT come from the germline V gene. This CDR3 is CASSEARGAGYTF. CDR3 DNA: TGTGCCAGCAGTGAGGCTCGGGGGGCTGGCTACACCTTC.

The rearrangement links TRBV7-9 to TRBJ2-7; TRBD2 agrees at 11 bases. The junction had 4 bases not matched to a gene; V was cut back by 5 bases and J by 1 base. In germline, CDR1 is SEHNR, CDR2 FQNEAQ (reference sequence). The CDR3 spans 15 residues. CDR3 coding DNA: TGTGCCAGCAGCCGTAGCGGGGGGGCTTCCTACGAGCAGTACTTC. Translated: CASSRSGGASYEQYF.

CDR3 amino acids: CASLGQANSPLHF. CDR3 DNA: TGTGCCAGTTTGGGACAGGCTAATTCACCCCTCCACTTT. The gene calls are TRBV6-5 and TRBJ1-6, with 8 nucleotides matching TRBD1. The trim removed 9 bases at V and 6 bases at J, leaving 4 bases unmatched. The CDR3 is made up of 13 amino acids. Germline V gene data show CDR1 as MNHEY and CDR2 as SVGAGI.

In DNA, the CDR3 is TGCAGCGTCTTGGGTGAACAGGCCAATCAAGAGACCCAGTACTTC. It translates to CSVLGEQANQETQYF. The chain combines TRBV29-1 with TRBJ2-5, with D possibly being TRBD1 (5 bases). The CDR3 is 15 amino acids. Per the germline V gene, CDR1 is SQVTM and CDR2 is ANQGSEA. The ends were cut back, 6 bases at V and 2 bases at J, with 19 bases in the middle.

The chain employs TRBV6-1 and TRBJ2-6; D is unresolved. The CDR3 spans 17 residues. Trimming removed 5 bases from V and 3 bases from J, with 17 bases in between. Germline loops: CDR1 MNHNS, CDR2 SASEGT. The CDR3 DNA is TGTGCCAGCAGTCAAGGAGTGTCCTTGGGTGGGGCCAACGTCCTGACTTTC. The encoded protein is CASSQGVSLGGANVLTF.

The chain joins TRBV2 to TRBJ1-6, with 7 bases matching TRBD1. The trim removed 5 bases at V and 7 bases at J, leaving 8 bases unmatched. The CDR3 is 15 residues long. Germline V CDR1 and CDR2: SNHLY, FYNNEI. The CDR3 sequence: CASSNSGQSNSPLHF. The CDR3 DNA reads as TGTGCCAGCAGTAATTCGGGACAGTCCAATTCACCCCTCCACTTT.

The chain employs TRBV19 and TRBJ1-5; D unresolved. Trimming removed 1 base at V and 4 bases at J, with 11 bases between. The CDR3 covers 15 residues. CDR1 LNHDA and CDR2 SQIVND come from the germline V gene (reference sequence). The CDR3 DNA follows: TGTGCCAGTAGTATAGCAGGCCAGCCTAATCAGCCCCAGCATTTT. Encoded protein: CASSIAGQPNQPQHF.

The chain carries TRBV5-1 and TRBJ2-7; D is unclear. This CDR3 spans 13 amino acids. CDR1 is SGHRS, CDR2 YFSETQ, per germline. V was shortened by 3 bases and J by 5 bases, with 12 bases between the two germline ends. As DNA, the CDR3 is TGCGCCAGCAGCTCCAGGACGGCTAACGAGCAGTACTTC. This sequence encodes CASSSRTANEQYF.

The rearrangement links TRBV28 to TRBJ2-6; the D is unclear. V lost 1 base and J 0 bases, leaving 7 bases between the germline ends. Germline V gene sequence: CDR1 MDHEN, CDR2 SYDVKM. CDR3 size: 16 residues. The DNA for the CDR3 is TGTGCCAGCAGTTTATCCCACCACTCTGGGGCCAACGTCCTGACTTTC. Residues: CASSLSHHSGANVLTF.

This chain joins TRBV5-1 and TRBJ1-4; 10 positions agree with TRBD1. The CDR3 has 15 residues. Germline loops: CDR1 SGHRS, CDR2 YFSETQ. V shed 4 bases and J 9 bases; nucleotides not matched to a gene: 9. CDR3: CASSHGQGDLKKLFF. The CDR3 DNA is TGCGCCAGCAGCCACGGACAGGGGGATTTGAAAAAACTGTTTTTT.

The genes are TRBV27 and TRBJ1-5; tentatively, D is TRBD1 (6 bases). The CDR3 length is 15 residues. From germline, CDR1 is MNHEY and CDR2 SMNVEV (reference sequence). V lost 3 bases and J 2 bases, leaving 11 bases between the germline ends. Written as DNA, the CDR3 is TGTGCCAGCAGTTTGGGGGGGGCTTGCAATCAGCCCCAGCATTTT. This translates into CASSLGGACNQPQHF.

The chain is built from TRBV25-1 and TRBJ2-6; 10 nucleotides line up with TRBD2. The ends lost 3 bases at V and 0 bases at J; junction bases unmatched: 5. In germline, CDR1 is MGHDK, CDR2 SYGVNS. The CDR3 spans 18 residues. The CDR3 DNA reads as TGTGCCAGCAGTGATGGGCTAGCGGGAGTCTCTGGGGCCAACGTCCTGACTTTC. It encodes CASSDGLAGVSGANVLTF.

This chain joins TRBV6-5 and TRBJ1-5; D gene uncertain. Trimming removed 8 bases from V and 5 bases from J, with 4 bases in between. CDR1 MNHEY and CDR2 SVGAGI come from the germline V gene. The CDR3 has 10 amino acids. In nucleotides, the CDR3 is TGTGCCAGCGGACATCAGCCCCAGCATTTT. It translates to CASGHQPQHF.

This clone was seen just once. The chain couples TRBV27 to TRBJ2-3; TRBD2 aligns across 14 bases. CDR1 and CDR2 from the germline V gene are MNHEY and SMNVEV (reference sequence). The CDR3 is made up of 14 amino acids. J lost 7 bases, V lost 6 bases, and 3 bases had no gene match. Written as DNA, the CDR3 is TGTGCCAGCAGCAGGACTAGCGGGAGGAATACGCAGTATTTT. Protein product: CASSRTSGRNTQYF.

The chain's CDR3 is CASSVTGDHEQFF. The CDR3 bases are TGTGCCAGCAGCGTTACAGGGGACCATGAGCAGTTCTTC. The gene calls are TRBV9 and TRBJ2-1; TRBD1 matches at 7 bases. After removal of 2 bases from V and 8 bases from J, the junction contained 4 bases not matched to a gene. CDR3 length: 13 residues. Germline V gives CDR1 SGDLS, CDR2 YYNGEE.

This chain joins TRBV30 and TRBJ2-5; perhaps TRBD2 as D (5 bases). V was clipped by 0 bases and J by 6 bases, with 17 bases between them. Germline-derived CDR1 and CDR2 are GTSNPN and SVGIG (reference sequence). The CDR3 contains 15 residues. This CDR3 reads CAWSVSGAGKKTQYF. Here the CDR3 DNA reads TGTGCCTGGAGTGTGAGCGGCGCGGGTAAGAAGACCCAGTACTTC.

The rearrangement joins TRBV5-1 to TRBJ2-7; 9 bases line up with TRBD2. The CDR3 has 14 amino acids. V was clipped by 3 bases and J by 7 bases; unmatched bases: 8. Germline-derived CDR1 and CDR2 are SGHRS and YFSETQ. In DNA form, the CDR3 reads TGCGCCAGCAGCTCAGCGGGGGGCCTTGGGGAGCAGTACTTC. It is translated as CASSSAGGLGEQYF.

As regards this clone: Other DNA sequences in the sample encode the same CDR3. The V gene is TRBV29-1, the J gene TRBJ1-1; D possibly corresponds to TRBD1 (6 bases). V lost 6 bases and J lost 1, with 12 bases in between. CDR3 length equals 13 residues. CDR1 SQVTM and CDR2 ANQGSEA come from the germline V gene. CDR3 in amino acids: CSVVRGANTEAFF. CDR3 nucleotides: TGCAGCGTGGTCCGGGGGGCGAACACTGAAGCTTTCTTT.

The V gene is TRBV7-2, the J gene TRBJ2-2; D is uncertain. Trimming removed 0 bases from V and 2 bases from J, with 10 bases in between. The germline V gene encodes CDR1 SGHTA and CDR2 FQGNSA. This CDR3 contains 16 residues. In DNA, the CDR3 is TGTGCCAGCAGCTTAGCGACCCGCCCTAACACCGGGGAGCTGTTTTTT. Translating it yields CASSLATRPNTGELFF.